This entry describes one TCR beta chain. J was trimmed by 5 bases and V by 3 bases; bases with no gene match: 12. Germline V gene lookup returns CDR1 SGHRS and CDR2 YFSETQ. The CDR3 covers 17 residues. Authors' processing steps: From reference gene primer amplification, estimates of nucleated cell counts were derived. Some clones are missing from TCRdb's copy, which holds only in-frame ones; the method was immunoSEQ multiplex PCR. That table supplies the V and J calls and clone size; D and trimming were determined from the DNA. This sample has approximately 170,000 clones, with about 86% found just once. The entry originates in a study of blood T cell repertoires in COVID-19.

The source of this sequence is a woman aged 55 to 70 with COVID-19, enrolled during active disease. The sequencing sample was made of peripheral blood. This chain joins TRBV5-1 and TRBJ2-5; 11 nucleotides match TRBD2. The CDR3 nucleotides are TGCGCCAGCAGCTATATAGCGGGAGGGCCAAGGGGGGAGACCCAGTACTTC. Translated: CASSYIAGGPRGETQYF.